One sample yielded the 8 T cell receptor beta chains listed below, sequenced in a study of T-cell memory formation after mild COVID-19. TCRdb independently ran MiXCR on the 5' RACE reads; one entry per CDR3 protein. The sample contains tens of thousands of distinct CDR3 sequences, about 23% of which appear only once. The specimen was PBMCs or a T cell subset sorted from them (not recorded which). Receptors originate from a man aged 18 to 30 who had mild COVID-19 (a few samples of this study predate the infection). Cell type and time point are not known.

The CDR3 nucleotides read TGTGCCAGCAGTGACGACGCTAGCGGGGGGGCCCACAATGAGCAGTTCTTC. This gives the protein CASSDDASGGAHNEQFF. The V and J genes are TRBV6-4 and TRBJ2-1; 12 bases match TRBD2. Trimming at V came to 2 bases and at J to 5 bases, leaving 7 bases not matched to a gene. Germline V lookup: CDR1 MRHNA, CDR2 SNTAGT. The CDR3 has 17 residues.

This clonotype was picked up one time. V usage is TRBV4-3 and J usage is TRBJ2-5, with D perhaps TRBD1 (6 bases). This CDR3 has 16 amino acids. Looked up from germline, CDR1 is LGHNA and CDR2 is YSLEER. Trimming removed 2 bases from V and 4 bases from J, with 17 bases in between. The CDR3 DNA is TGCGCCAGCAGCCAATACCCGGGACATGGGGTAGAGACCCAGTACTTC. Translated: CASSQYPGHGVETQYF.

This chain connects TRBV12-3 or TRBV12-4 to TRBJ2-7; 10 nucleotides align to TRBD1. The CDR3 contains 17 residues. V was clipped by 1 base and J by 0 bases; unmatched bases: 6. DNA for the CDR3: TGTGCCAGCAGTTTAGACGCAGGGGACAGGGGCTCCTACGAGCAGTACTTC. This encodes CASSLDAGDRGSYEQYF.

Only a few counts were recorded for this clonotype. The J gene is TRBJ2-1, the V gene TRBV12-3 or TRBV12-4; D call uncertain. Trimming cost V 4 bases and J 12 bases, with 10 bases left between them. The CDR3 is 11 residues long. The CDR3 DNA sequence: TGTGCCAGCAGTTCTCTCCATCGGCAGTTCTTC. Protein sequence: CASSSLHRQFF.

This clonotype was detected once. The J gene is TRBJ1-1, the V gene TRBV4-3; the match to TRBD1 covers 7 bases. The V gene's germline CDR1 is LGHNA and CDR2 YSLEER. V lost 0 bases, J lost 2 bases, and 3 bases stayed unmatched. The CDR3 runs 15 residues. This CDR3 reads CASSQEQGLNTEAFF. In DNA, the CDR3 is TGCGCCAGCAGCCAAGAACAGGGGCTCAACACTGAAGCTTTCTTT.

Here the CDR3 reads CASSQDYGRQPQHF. As DNA, the CDR3 is TGCGCCAGCAGCCAAGATTATGGGCGGCAGCCCCAGCATTTT. The chain uses TRBV4-1 and TRBJ1-5; D gene uncertain. V dropped 0 bases and J dropped 7 bases, with 10 bases sitting between them. Germline assignment: CDR1 MGHRA and CDR2 YSYEKL. This CDR3 is built from 14 residues.

The rearrangement links TRBV15 to TRBJ2-7; 9 nucleotides match TRBD1. Trimming removed 5 bases from V and 4 bases from J; junction bases left unmatched: 6. Germline values: CDR1 LNHNV, CDR2 YYDKDF (reference sequence). CDR3 length equals 14 residues. CDR3 in DNA: TGTGCCACCAGCCCCGGGACAGGGTCGTACGAGCAGTACTTC. Translating gives CATSPGTGSYEQYF.

This clonotype appeared a few times. V gene TRBV7-6 combines with J gene TRBJ2-2, with 9 bases identical to TRBD1. The CDR3 loop spans 16 amino acids. The germline V gene encodes CDR1 SGHVS and CDR2 FNYEAQ. The V and J ends lost 4 bases and 4 bases, in that order; junction bases with no gene match: 7. The CDR3 is CASSYRGTGITGELFF. In nucleotides, the CDR3 is TGTGCCAGCAGCTATAGGGGGACAGGGATCACCGGGGAGCTGTTTTTT.